Sequencing of this TCR beta chain was carried out in a study of Ad26.COV2.S vaccination and SARS-CoV-2 variants. Study information: Ad26.COV2.S given intramuscularly, once or twice 56 days apart. Study-level results: CD8+ and CD4+ T cells specific for spike reportedly responded with substantial breadth after vaccination. For non-spike TCRs, breadth in vaccine recipients resembled that in placebo recipients. The TCR breadth and depth analyses may have understated or missed part of the total T cell responses.

In the case of this clone: Its antigen is undetermined.

The CDR3 spans 15 residues. Trimming cost V 6 bases and J 1 base, with 13 bases left between them. Per the germline V gene, CDR1 is MNHEY and CDR2 is SVGAGI. The treatment denotes: around 19 received Ad26.COV2.S at low or high dose, single or two shots; about 5 received placebo; per-sample allocation not given. Vaccine and placebo recipients were sampled on day 63 after the first injection. Clones were sequenced by immunoSEQ multiplex PCR, and TCRdb holds only the in-frame ones, with some missing. The sample includes more than 400,000 clones, approximately 90% seen only once; the top ten take about 1.6%.

The receptor's source is a person between 18 and 65 years old who received the Ad26.COV2.S COVID-19 vaccine or a placebo. Specimen: peripheral blood, collected in a trial of Ad26.COV2.S vaccine versus placebo. The J gene is TRBJ1-5, the V gene TRBV6-5; no reliable D call. CDR3 protein: CASSESYNSNQPQHF. CDR3 in DNA: TGTGCCAGCAGCGAGAGTTACAACAGCAATCAGCCCCAGCATTTT.